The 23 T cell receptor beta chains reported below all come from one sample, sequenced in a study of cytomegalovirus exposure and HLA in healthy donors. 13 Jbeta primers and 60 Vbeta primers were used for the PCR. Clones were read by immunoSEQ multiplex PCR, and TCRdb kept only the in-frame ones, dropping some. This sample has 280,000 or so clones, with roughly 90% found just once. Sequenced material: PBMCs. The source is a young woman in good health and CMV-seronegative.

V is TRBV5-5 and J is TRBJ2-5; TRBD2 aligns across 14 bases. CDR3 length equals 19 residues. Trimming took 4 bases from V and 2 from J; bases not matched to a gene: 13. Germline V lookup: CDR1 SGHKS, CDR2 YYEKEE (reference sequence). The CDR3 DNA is TGTGCCAGCAGCCCCGGGACTAGCGGGGGCCGGCTCCTTCAAGAGACCCAGTACTTC. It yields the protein CASSPGTSGGRLLQETQYF.

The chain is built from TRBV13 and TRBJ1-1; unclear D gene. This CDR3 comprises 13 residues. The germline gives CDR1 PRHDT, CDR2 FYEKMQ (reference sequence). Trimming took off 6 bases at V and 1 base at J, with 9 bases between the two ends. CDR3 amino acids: CASRENTNTEAFF. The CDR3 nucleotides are TGTGCCAGCAGGGAGAATACGAACACTGAAGCTTTCTTT.

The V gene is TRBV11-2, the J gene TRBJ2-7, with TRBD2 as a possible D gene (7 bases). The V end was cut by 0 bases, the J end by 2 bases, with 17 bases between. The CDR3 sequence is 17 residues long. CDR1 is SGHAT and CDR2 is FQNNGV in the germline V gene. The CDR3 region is CASSLDGRAGAAYEQYF. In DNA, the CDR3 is TGTGCCAGCAGCTTAGATGGGAGGGCAGGGGCGGCCTACGAGCAGTACTTC.

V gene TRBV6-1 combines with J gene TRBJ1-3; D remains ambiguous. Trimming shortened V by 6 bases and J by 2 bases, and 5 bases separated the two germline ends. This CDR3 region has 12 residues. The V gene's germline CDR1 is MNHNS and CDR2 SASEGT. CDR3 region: CASSGTGNTIYF. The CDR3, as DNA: TGTGCCAGCAGCGGGACTGGAAACACCATATATTTT.

The CDR3 loop is CASSVSRTGDNEQFF. The CDR3 bases are TGTGCCAGCAGTGTTTCGAGGACAGGAGACAATGAGCAGTTCTTC. The chain couples TRBV2 to TRBJ2-1; 7 positions match TRBD1. Unmatched junction bases numbered 8, after V lost 4 bases and J lost 5 bases. CDR3 length: 15 amino acids. The germline CDR1 and CDR2 sequences are SNHLY and FYNNEI. The entire variable domain, with the rest obtained from reference TRBV2 and TRBJ2-1, is as follows: EPEVTQTPSHQVTQMGQEVILRCVPISNHLYFYWYRQILGQKVEFLVSFYNNEISEKSEIFDDQFSVERPDGSNFTLKIRSTKLEDSAMYFCASSVSRTGDNEQFFGPGTRLTVL.

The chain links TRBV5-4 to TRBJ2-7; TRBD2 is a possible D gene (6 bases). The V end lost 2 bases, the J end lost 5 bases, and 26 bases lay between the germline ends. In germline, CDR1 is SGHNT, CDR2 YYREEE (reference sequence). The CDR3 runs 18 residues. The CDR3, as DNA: TGTGCCAGCAGCTTAGGGGCCCTGGCGGCAGGGAGGTACCACGAGCAGTACTTC. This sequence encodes CASSLGALAAGRYHEQYF.

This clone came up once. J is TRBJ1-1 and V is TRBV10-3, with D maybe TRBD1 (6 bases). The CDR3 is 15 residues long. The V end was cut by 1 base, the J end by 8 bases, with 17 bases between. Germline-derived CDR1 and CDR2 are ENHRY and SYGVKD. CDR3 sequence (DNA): TGTGCCATCAGTGAGTTAGGGACAATTACTACAGAAGCTTTCTTT. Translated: CAISELGTITTEAFF.

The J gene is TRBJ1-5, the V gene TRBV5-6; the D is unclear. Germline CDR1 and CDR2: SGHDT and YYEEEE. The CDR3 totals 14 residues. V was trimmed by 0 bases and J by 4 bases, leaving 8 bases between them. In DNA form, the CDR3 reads TGTGCCAGCAGCTTGGCATCGGGGAATCAGCCCCAGCATTTT. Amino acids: CASSLASGNQPQHF.

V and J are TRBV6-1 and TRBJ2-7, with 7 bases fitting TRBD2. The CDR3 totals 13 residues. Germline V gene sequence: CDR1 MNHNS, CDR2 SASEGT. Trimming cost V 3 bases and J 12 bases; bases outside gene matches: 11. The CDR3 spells CASSEGGPSLLYF. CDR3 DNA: TGTGCCAGCAGTGAGGGAGGGCCCTCCCTCTTGTACTTC.

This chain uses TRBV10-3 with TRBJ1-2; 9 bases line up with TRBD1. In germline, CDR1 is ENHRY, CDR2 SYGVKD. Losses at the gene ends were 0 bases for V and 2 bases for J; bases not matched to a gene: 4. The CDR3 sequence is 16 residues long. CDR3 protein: CAISESGTGLNYGYTF. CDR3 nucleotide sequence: TGTGCCATCAGTGAGTCCGGGACAGGGCTGAACTATGGCTACACCTTC.

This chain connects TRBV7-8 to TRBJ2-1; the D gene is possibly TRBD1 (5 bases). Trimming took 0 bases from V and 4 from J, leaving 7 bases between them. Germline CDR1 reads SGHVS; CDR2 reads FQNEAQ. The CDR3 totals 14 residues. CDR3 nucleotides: TGTGCCAGCAGCTTAGCGGGGCGTTACAATGAGCAGTTCTTC. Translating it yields CASSLAGRYNEQFF. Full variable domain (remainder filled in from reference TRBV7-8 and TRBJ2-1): GAGVSQSPRYKVAKRGQDVALRCDPISGHVSLFWYQQALGQGPEFLTYFQNEAQLDKSGLPSDRFFAERPEGSVSTLKIQRTQQEDSAVYLCASSLAGRYNEQFFGPGTRLTVL.

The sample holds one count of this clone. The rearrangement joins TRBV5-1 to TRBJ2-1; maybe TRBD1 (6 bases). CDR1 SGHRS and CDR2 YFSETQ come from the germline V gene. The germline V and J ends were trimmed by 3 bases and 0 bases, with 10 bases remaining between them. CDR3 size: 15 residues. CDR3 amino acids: CASSSDSSSYNEQFF. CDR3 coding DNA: TGCGCCAGCAGCTCGGACAGCAGCTCCTACAATGAGCAGTTCTTC.

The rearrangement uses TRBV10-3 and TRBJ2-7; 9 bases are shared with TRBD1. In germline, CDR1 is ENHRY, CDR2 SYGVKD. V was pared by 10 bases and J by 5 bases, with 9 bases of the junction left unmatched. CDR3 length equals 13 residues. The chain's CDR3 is CATHRGPGHEQYF. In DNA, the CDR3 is TGTGCCACCCACAGGGGGCCGGGTCACGAGCAGTACTTC.

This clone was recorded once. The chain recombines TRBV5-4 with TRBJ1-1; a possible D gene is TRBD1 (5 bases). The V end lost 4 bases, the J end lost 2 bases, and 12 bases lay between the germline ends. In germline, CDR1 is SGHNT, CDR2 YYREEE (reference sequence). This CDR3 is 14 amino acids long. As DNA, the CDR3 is TGTGCCAGCAGCGGCGCGGGGGACAACACTGAAGCTTTCTTT. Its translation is CASSGAGDNTEAFF. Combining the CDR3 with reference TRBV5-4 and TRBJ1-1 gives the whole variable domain ETGVTQSPTHLIKTRGQQVTLRCSSQSGHNTVSWYQQALGQGPQFIFQYYREEENGRGNFPPRFSGLQFPNYSSELNVNALELDDSALYLCASSGAGDNTEAFFGQGTRLTVV.

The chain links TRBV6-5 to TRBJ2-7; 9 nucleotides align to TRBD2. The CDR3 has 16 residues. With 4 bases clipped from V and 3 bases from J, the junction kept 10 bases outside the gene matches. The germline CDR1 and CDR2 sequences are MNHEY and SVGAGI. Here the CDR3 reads CASSSRGSGGLYEQYF. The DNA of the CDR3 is TGTGCCAGCAGTTCCCGGGGTAGCGGGGGCCTCTACGAGCAGTACTTC.

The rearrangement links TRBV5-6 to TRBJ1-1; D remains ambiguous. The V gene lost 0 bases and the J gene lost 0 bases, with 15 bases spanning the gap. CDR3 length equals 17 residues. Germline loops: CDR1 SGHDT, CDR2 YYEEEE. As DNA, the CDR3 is TGTGCCAGCAGCTTGGACTTGGGGTCGAGGGTGAACACTGAAGCTTTCTTT. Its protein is CASSLDLGSRVNTEAFF.

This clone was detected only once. In DNA form, the CDR3 reads TGTGCCAGCAGTGAACATTTGACTGCTAGCACAGATACGCAGTATTTT. Translated: CASSEHLTASTDTQYF. The chain combines TRBV2 with TRBJ2-3; D is unresolved. Germline-derived CDR1 and CDR2 are SNHLY and FYNNEI. Between the trimmed V and J ends, which lost 2 bases and 0 bases, there was a span of 12 bases. There are 16 residues in the CDR3. Full variable domain (missing parts from reference TRBV2 and TRBJ2-3): EPEVTQTPSHQVTQMGQEVILRCVPISNHLYFYWYRQILGQKVEFLVSFYNNEISEKSEIFDDQFSVERPDGSNFTLKIRSTKLEDSAMYFCASSEHLTASTDTQYFGPGTRLTVL.

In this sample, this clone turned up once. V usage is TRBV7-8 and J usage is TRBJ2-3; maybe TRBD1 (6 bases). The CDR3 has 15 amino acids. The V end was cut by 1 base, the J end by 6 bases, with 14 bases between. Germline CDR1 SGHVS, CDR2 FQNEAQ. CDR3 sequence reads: CASSLGTVLWDTQYF. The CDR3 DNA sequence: TGTGCCAGCAGCTTAGGGACAGTTCTTTGGGATACGCAGTATTTT. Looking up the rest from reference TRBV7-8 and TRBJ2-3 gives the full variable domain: GAGVSQSPRYKVAKRGQDVALRCDPISGHVSLFWYQQALGQGPEFLTYFQNEAQLDKSGLPSDRFFAERPEGSVSTLKIQRTQQEDSAVYLCASSLGTVLWDTQYFGPGTRLTVL.

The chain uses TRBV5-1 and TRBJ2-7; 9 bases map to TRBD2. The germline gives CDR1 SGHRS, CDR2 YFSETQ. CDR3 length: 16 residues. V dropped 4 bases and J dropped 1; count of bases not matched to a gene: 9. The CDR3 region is CASSLLAGPTSYEQYF. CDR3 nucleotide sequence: TGCGCCAGCAGCCTGCTAGCGGGGCCAACATCCTACGAGCAGTACTTC.

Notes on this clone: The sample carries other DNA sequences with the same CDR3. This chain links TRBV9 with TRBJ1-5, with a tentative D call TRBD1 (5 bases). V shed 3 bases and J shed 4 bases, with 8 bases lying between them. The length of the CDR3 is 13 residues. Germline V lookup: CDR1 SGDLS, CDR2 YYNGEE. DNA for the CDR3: TGTGCCAGCAGCGGGGGGGGGAATCAGCCCCAGCATTTT. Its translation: CASSGGGNQPQHF.

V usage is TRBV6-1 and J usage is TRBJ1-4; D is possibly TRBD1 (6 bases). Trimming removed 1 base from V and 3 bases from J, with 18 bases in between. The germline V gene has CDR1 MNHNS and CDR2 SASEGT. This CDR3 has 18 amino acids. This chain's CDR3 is CASSEVVVRTAANEKLFF. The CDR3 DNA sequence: TGTGCCAGCAGTGAAGTTGTGGTTCGGACAGCGGCTAATGAAAAACTGTTTTTT.

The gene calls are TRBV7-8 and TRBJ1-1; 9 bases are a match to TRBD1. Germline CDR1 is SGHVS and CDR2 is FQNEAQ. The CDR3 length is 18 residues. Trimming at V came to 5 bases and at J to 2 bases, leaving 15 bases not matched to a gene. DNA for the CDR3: TGTGCCAGCAGCCCCTCCCGGGACAGGGTGTCCGGTAACACTGAAGCTTTCTTT. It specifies CASSPSRDRVSGNTEAFF.

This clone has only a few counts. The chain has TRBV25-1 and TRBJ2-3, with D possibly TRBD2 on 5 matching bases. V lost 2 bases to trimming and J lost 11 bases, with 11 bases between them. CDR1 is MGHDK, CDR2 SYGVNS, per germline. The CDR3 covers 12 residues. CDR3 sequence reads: CASSEEGRLQYF. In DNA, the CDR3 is TGTGCCAGCAGTGAAGAGGGCAGATTGCAGTATTTT.